This T cell receptor beta chain stems from a study of T cells after yellow fever vaccination (dated by TCRdb to the late 2010s). In terms of the full investigation: The SMART-Seq v4 Ultra Low Input RNA kit was used to prepare libraries from fractions with low cell numbers. To follow T-cell clones before and after primary and booster YFV17D yellow fever vaccination, bulk TCR alpha and beta repertoires were sequenced over time. The cohort comprised two healthy male donors, one aged 18 to 29 and one aged 30 to 39 years. Blood samples were taken at several timepoints before and after primary and secondary immunization, and bulk PBMC replicates and cell subsets were isolated. Overall results and qualifications from the work: Computational filtering was required because FACS-sorted repertoires could contain abundant contaminating clonotypes from the bulk population. The secondary T-cell response was found to be weaker but faster than the primary response, with a peak reached on day 5 rather than on day 15. Only a couple of donors were included in the study, so the extent to which the findings can be generalized is limited. After the booster, most clones that had expanded after primary vaccination were detected again (about 97% of CD4 and about 88% of CD8), suggesting broad maintenance of memory. A small share of clonotypes was detected in both CD4 and CD8 compartments, with the overlap likely arising from convergent recombination.

This sample was sequenced with an Illumina NovaSeq 6000. TCR cDNA was made using 5'RACE template switching, a step that added a universal primer site and unique molecular identifiers. cDNA synthesis was primed from both the TCR alpha and TCR beta constant segments. Libraries were amplified in two PCR steps, with sample barcodes and sequencing adapters added in the second step. Libraries were sequenced on Illumina HiSeq 2500 (2x100 bp) or NovaSeq (2x150 bp). The authors processed their data as follows. MIGEC was used to demultiplex reads and collapse the reads into UMI consensus sequences, and MiXCR was used for V(D)J alignment. Clonotypes responding to the vaccine were identified with edgeR on replicate PBMC samples, with the criteria of FDR below 0.01 and a log2 fold change above 5 up to day 15. Each bulk clonotype received a CD4 or CD8 identity based on whether the sequenced CD4 or CD8 repertoire contained that clonotype at higher abundance. TCRdb reanalyzed the raw reads on its own, using fastp at Q25 for trimming and MiXCR for clone calling, and kept in-frame beta chains. Rows matching on CDR3 protein sequence are summarized as one entry with the most common DNA and genes. These V and J calls are TCRdb output, not the study's own analysis. Within this sample are 350,000 to 450,000 distinct CDR3 sequences, with around 19% of them counted one time only. The ten largest clones add up to 15% to 20% of the sample.

The meaning of the sample's treatment or condition label: live attenuated yellow fever vaccine strain. At each blood-draw timepoint, two biological replicates of bulk PBMCs were obtained. A standard Ficoll-Paque protocol was used to isolate PBMCs from peripheral blood. TriZol was used to extract RNA from bulk PBMCs, from CD4 and CD8 fractions, and from dextramer-positive and dextramer-negative fractions. With regard to this clonotype: Its antigen specificity is not known. No base qualities exist here, and no much larger clone lies one base off it.

Between the V and J ends, shortened by 1 base and 3 bases respectively, the junction contains 14 bases. CDR1 and CDR2 are drawn from the germline V gene (reference sequence): DFQATT, SNEGSKA. The CDR3 covers 15 residues, taking in both the cysteine and the phenylalanine. Only CDR3 DNA remains: 45 bases, in frame from the first base. Specimen: PBMCs, collected before the yellow fever booster vaccination. The sequence was collected from a man aged 18 to 29 who received the YFV17D yellow fever vaccine. The chain joins TRBV20-1 to TRBJ2-3; TRBD2 is a weak D gene call, 5 bases matching. The DNA reads as follows: TGCAGTGCTAGAGTGGGTGGGAGATTAACAGATACGCAGTATTTT. This yields the protein CSARVGGRLTDTQYF.